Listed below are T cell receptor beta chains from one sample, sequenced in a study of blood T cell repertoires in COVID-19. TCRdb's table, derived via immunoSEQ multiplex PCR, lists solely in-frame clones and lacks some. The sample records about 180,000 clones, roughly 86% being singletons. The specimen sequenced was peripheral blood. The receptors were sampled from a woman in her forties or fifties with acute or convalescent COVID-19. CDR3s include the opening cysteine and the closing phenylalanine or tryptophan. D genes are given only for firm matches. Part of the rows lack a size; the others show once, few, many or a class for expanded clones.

CASSPIQSNQPQHF	TGTGCCAGCTCACCAATACAGAGCAATCAGCCCCAGCATTTT	TRBV18	TRBJ1-5	.	.
CASSIYRGGEVETQYF	TGTGCCAGTAGTATTTACAGGGGAGGAGAGGTTGAGACCCAGTACTTC	TRBV19	TRBJ2-5	once	.
CASSPRGTNEKLFF	TGTGCCAGCTCACCTCGGGGAACTAATGAAAAACTGTTTTTT	TRBV18	TRBJ1-4	few	.
CASSPAAGELFF	TGTGCCAGCAGCCCCGCGGCTGGGGAGCTGTTTTTT	TRBV6-2/TRBV6-3	TRBJ2-2	.	.
CASSLGQAETQYF	TGTGCCAGCAGTTTAGGACAGGCGGAGACCCAGTACTTC	TRBV12-3/TRBV12-4	TRBJ2-5	.	.
CSASSGTGNTYEQYF	TGCAGTGCTAGTTCCGGGACAGGGAATACCTACGAGCAGTACTTC	TRBV20-1	TRBJ2-7	.	TRBD1
CASSFSVTGELFF	TGTGCCAGCAGTTTCAGTGTCACCGGGGAGCTGTTTTTT	TRBV6-5	TRBJ2-2	.	.
CASSLAGSNYGYTF	TGTGCCAGCAGCTTAGCGGGCAGCAACTATGGCTACACCTTC	TRBV7-9	TRBJ1-2	.	.
CASSLRAGDINYGYTF	TGTGCCAGCAGCTTGCGAGCGGGAGATATTAACTATGGCTACACCTTC	TRBV5-5	TRBJ1-2	.	.
CAWRGYNYGYTF	TGTGCCTGGCGGGGGTACAACTATGGCTACACCTTC	TRBV30	TRBJ1-2	.	.
CASSSDRSPPRYGYTF	TGTGCCAGCAGTTCGGACAGGTCCCCTCCTCGCTATGGCTACACCTTC	TRBV7-8	TRBJ1-2	.	TRBD1
CAGSAAANYGYTF	TGTGCCGGGTCCGCGGCGGCTAACTATGGCTACACCTTC	TRBV30	TRBJ1-2	.	.
CASSPPGGEGSQPQHF	TGTGCCAGCTCACCCCCGGGGGGTGAGGGAAGTCAGCCCCAGCATTTT	TRBV18	TRBJ1-5	.	.
CASSYQGKAGELFF	TGTGCCAGCAGTTATCAGGGGAAGGCCGGGGAGCTGTTTTTT	TRBV27	TRBJ2-2	.	.
CASSWGQGAETQYF	TGCGCCAGCAGCTGGGGACAGGGGGCGGAGACCCAGTACTTC	TRBV5-1	TRBJ2-5	.	TRBD1
CATRSGTGISGANVLTF	TGTGCCACCCGATCCGGGACAGGAATTTCTGGGGCCAACGTCCTGACTTTC	TRBV11-3	TRBJ2-6	.	TRBD1
CASSTPGQGEDTEAFF	TGTGCCAGCAGCACGCCGGGACAGGGAGAGGACACTGAAGCTTTCTTT	TRBV5-6	TRBJ1-1	.	TRBD1
CASSYAPEGQPQHF	TGTGCCAGCAGTTATGCCCCTGAGGGTCAGCCCCAGCATTTT	TRBV2	TRBJ1-5	.	.
CAISDAGETQYF	TGTGCCATCAGTGACGCGGGAGAGACCCAGTACTTC	TRBV10-3	TRBJ2-5	.	.
CASSLTGGIEKLFF	TGTGCCAGCAGTCTGACAGGGGGGATTGAAAAACTGTTTTTT	TRBV27	TRBJ1-4	once	TRBD1
CASSQNPGGHEQYF	TGTGCCAGCAGCCAAAATCCGGGGGGCCACGAGCAGTACTTC	TRBV3-1/TRBV3-2	TRBJ2-7	.	.
CASSISGGLFF	TGCGCCAGCAGCATTTCAGGGGGGCTGTTTTTT	TRBV5-1	TRBJ2-2	.	TRBD1
CASSITSGGYGQYF	TGTGCCAGTAGTATAACTAGCGGGGGGTACGGGCAGTACTTC	TRBV19	TRBJ2-7	.	TRBD2
CASSRIQSSGNTIYF	TGTGCCAGTAGCAGGATACAGAGCTCTGGAAACACCATATATTTT	TRBV19	TRBJ1-3	.	.
CASSSGTRKPISYNEQFF	TGTGCCAGTAGTTCAGGGACTAGGAAACCTATCTCCTACAATGAGCAGTTCTTC	TRBV19	TRBJ2-1	.	TRBD2
CSLDRGGTDTQYF	TGCAGCCTGGACAGGGGGGGCACAGATACGCAGTATTTT	TRBV29-1	TRBJ2-3	.	TRBD1
CASSSPGQGVSEQFF	TGTGCCAGCAGTTCGCCGGGACAGGGTGTCAGTGAGCAGTTCTTC	TRBV11-2	TRBJ2-1	.	TRBD1